Following are 9 T cell receptor beta chains from one sample sequenced in a study of blood T cell repertoires in COVID-19. Profiling relied on immunoSEQ multiplex PCR, and the TCRdb table lists in-frame clones only, not all of them. Of 150,000 to 200,000 clones in the sample, roughly 86% are singletons; the top ten hold roughly 7.3%. Sequences were obtained from peripheral blood. The origin of the receptors is a woman aged 80 or over in a cohort sampled during active or convalescent COVID-19.

The rearrangement links TRBV7-2 to TRBJ1-1; possibly TRBD1 for D (6 bases). This CDR3 contains 16 residues. Germline CDR1 reads SGHTA; CDR2 reads FQGNSA. The V and J ends lost 3 bases and 5 bases respectively, with 19 bases between them. This CDR3 reads CASSFRDTGSGTEAFF. CDR3 sequence (DNA): TGTGCCAGCAGCTTCCGGGACACGGGGTCTGGGACTGAAGCTTTCTTT.

Only one count was recorded for this clone. The chain links TRBV5-1 to TRBJ1-2, with D perhaps matching TRBD1 (5 bases). The CDR3 contains 13 residues. V was shortened by 8 bases and J by 3 bases, with 14 bases between the two germline ends. In germline, CDR1 is SGHRS, CDR2 YFSETQ. Here the CDR3 reads CASSSGGDYGYTF. The CDR3 nucleotides read TGCGCCAGTTCCAGCGGGGGGGACTATGGCTACACCTTC.

This clone was observed a few times. V is TRBV18 and J is TRBJ1-1; 8 nucleotides match TRBD1. Germline V gene sequence: CDR1 KGHSH, CDR2 LQKENI. This CDR3 region has 15 residues. V was pared by 6 bases and J by 5 bases, with 11 bases of the junction left unmatched. DNA for the CDR3: TGTGCCAGCTCCCCAGGACAGGGAGGAGAGACTGAAGCTTTCTTT. Amino acids: CASSPGQGGETEAFF.

Points on this clone: Additional DNA sequences in this sample encode the identical CDR3. The J gene is TRBJ1-4, the V gene TRBV27; D uncertain. CDR3 length: 15 residues. V was cut by 3 bases and J by 2 bases, with 10 bases left in between. Germline CDR1 reads MNHEY; CDR2 reads SMNVEV (reference sequence). The CDR3 DNA sequence: TGTGCCAGCAGTTTTTCATCGGGGACTAATGAAAAACTGTTTTTT. Protein sequence: CASSFSSGTNEKLFF.

The chain employs TRBV27 and TRBJ1-2; 10 bases line up with TRBD1. Germline V gene sequence: CDR1 MNHEY, CDR2 SMNVEV (reference sequence). CDR3 length: 14 residues. V lost 10 bases and J lost 7; bases outside the gene matches: 12. The CDR3 spells CATTTLGQGSGYTF. In DNA form, the CDR3 reads TGTGCCACCACAACCCTGGGACAGGGGTCTGGCTACACCTTC.

This chain uses TRBV6-5 with TRBJ1-5, with a tentative D call TRBD1 (5 bases). Germline-derived CDR1 and CDR2 are MNHEY and SVGAGI. The CDR3 runs 12 residues. V lost 7 bases and J 7 bases, leaving 11 bases between the germline ends. The CDR3 DNA sequence: TGTGCCAGCACCCAAGCAGGGCAGCCCCAGCATTTT. It yields the protein CASTQAGQPQHF.

This clone appeared once. The chain carries TRBV18 and TRBJ2-7, with 8 bases lining up with TRBD2. CDR1 and CDR2 (germline): KGHSH, LQKENI. The J segment lost 0 bases and the V segment lost 6 bases, leaving 10 bases of the junction unmatched. The CDR3 consists of 16 residues. The CDR3 loop is CASSPGIAGSSYEQYV. CDR3 nucleotide sequence: TGTGCCAGCTCCCCCGGGATAGCGGGAAGCTCCTACGAGCAGTACGTC.

The chain employs TRBV6-6 and TRBJ1-2, with 7 nucleotides matching TRBD1. The CDR3 loop spans 16 amino acids. Trimming took 6 bases from V and 0 from J; bases not matched to a gene: 10. The germline gives CDR1 MNHNY, CDR2 SVGAGI (reference sequence). CDR3: CASRDQGVSPNYGYTF. CDR3 nucleotide sequence: TGTGCCAGCAGAGATCAGGGGGTTTCACCTAACTATGGCTACACCTTC.

The genes are TRBV12-5 and TRBJ2-1; D unresolved. V lost 1 base, J lost 6 bases, and 10 bases lay in between. This CDR3 region has 14 residues. CDR1 is LGHNT and CDR2 is FRNRAP in the germline V gene. The CDR3, as DNA: TGTGCTAGTGGTTTGGCCACAACTACCAATGAGCAGTTCTTC. It yields the protein CASGLATTTNEQFF.